A single sample gave rise to the 16 T cell receptor beta chains below, sequenced in a study of T cells in localized non-small cell lung cancer. The repertoire was sequenced with immunoSEQ multiplex PCR; TCRdb's copy has only in-frame clones and lacks some. The sample has approximately 76,000 clones, around 82% seen once. The sequencing used peripheral blood, collected before any cancer treatment. The receptor source for this set is a female donor aged 60 or older with stage I lung adenocarcinoma.

V gene TRBV7-2 combines with J gene TRBJ2-3; D gene unclear. Trimming cost V 1 base and J 0 bases, with 11 bases left between them. The V gene's germline CDR1 is SGHTA and CDR2 FQGNSA. This CDR3 spans 16 amino acids. The DNA for the CDR3 is TGTGCCAGCAGCTTAGGACACATTATTAGCACAGATACGCAGTATTTT. Its protein is CASSLGHIISTDTQYF. Looking up the rest from reference TRBV7-2 and TRBJ2-3 gives the full variable domain: GAGVSQSPSNKVTEKGKDVELRCDPISGHTALYWYRQSLGQGLEFLIYFQGNSAPDKSGLPSDRFSAERTGGSVSTLTIQRTQQEDSAVYLCASSLGHIISTDTQYFGPGTRLTVL.

This clone showed up just once. The J gene is TRBJ1-2, the V gene TRBV30, with a weak D call TRBD1 (5 bases). Germline loops: CDR1 GTSNPN, CDR2 SVGIG (reference sequence). The CDR3 covers 13 residues. Between the trimmed V and J ends, which lost 0 bases and 8 bases, there was a span of 13 bases. CDR3 DNA: TGTGCCTGGAGTGTACTTGGGGCTGGCGGCTACACCTTC. It translates to CAWSVLGAGGYTF.

The chain joins TRBV9 to TRBJ1-5, with 7 positions matching TRBD1. With 3 bases clipped from V and 4 bases from J, the junction kept 7 bases outside the gene matches. Germline CDR1 is SGDLS and CDR2 is YYNGEE. This CDR3 is built from 15 residues. This chain's CDR3 is CASSEGTDRNQPQHF. In DNA form, the CDR3 reads TGTGCCAGCAGCGAAGGGACAGACCGAAATCAGCCCCAGCATTTT.

The rearrangement uses TRBV9 and TRBJ2-3; D perhaps matches TRBD1 (6 bases). There are 15 residues in the CDR3. CDR1 is SGDLS and CDR2 is YYNGEE in the germline V gene. The V end was cut by 3 bases, the J end by 5 bases, with 16 bases between. CDR3 bases: TGTGCCAGCAGCGCGGACAGAGTGGGGGTAGATACGCAGTATTTT. This encodes CASSADRVGVDTQYF.

This chain links TRBV10-1 with TRBJ1-1; TRBD1 aligns across 10 bases. The V and J ends lost 3 bases and 3 bases, in that order; junction bases with no gene match: 7. Germline-derived CDR1 and CDR2 are WNHNN and SYGVQD (reference sequence). The CDR3 length is 16 residues. The CDR3 spells CASSERDRGRHTEAFF. CDR3 bases: TGCGCCAGCAGTGAAAGGGACAGGGGCCGGCACACTGAAGCTTTCTTT.

The genes are TRBV7-9 and TRBJ2-7, with 7 nucleotides matching TRBD1. The CDR3 is 14 amino acids. V trimming: 1 base; J trimming: 4 bases; junction bases outside the gene matches: 4. The V gene's germline CDR1 is SEHNR and CDR2 FQNEAQ (reference sequence). CDR3 in DNA: TGTGCCAGCAGCTTAGGAGGGACAGAATACGAGCAGTACTTC. It is translated as CASSLGGTEYEQYF.

This clone was seen once. V gene TRBV6-1 combines with J gene TRBJ1-1; 8 nucleotides line up with TRBD1. The germline CDR1 and CDR2 sequences are MNHNS and SASEGT. V dropped 1 base and J dropped 11; count of bases not matched to a gene: 9. The CDR3 is 14 residues long. The CDR3 loop reads CASSEVARGLFAFF. The CDR3 region has the DNA TGTGCCAGCAGTGAAGTGGCCAGGGGGCTTTTTGCTTTCTTT.

The rearrangement joins TRBV13 to TRBJ2-7, with D maybe TRBD2 (6 bases). The V gene's germline CDR1 is PRHDT and CDR2 FYEKMQ (reference sequence). V was pared by 3 bases and J by 2 bases, with 11 bases between. The CDR3 contains 14 residues. The CDR3, as DNA: TGTGCCAGCAGCTTCTTGATAGCGGCCTACGAGCAGTACTTC. Its translation is CASSFLIAAYEQYF.

The rearrangement uses TRBV4-2 and TRBJ2-2; 8 bases match TRBD1. The CDR3 is 14 residues long. Germline V CDR1 and CDR2: LGHNA, YNFKEQ. V trimming: 4 bases; J trimming: 5 bases; junction bases outside the gene matches: 3. The CDR3 protein is CASSRRQGTGELFF. CDR3 coding DNA: TGTGCCAGCAGCCGCCGACAGGGGACCGGGGAGCTGTTTTTT.

The chain joins TRBV29-1 to TRBJ1-2, with D possibly TRBD1 on 6 matching bases. CDR3 length: 16 residues. The germline CDR1 and CDR2 sequences are SQVTM and ANQGSEA. Trimming shortened V by 6 bases and J by 6 bases, and 26 bases separated the two germline ends. CDR3 region: CSVPLGLNRARHGYTF. The CDR3 region has the DNA TGCAGCGTCCCCCTGGGCTTGAACAGGGCCCGACATGGCTACACCTTC.

The rearrangement joins TRBV5-1 to TRBJ2-2; TRBD2 is a possible D gene (6 bases). The germline V and J ends were trimmed by 1 base and 4 bases, with 14 bases remaining between them. This CDR3 comprises 16 residues. Germline CDR1 reads SGHRS; CDR2 reads YFSETQ. The CDR3 nucleotides are TGCGCCAGCAGCTTGAGTACTAGCTCGGGCACCGGGGAGCTGTTTTTT. It translates to CASSLSTSSGTGELFF.

This chain connects TRBV6-1 to TRBJ1-2, with D possibly being TRBD1 (5 bases). The CDR3 has 12 amino acids. Trimming shortened V by 11 bases and J by 8 bases, and 18 bases separated the two germline ends. Germline V gene data show CDR1 as MNHNS and CDR2 as SASEGT. The CDR3 bases are TGTGCCGGGGCAACATCCTACTCAGGCTACACCTTC. As protein: CAGATSYSGYTF.

The chain couples TRBV5-1 to TRBJ2-3; D is perhaps TRBD1 (7 bases). This CDR3 is 15 amino acids long. V was shortened by 1 base and J by 2 bases, with 11 bases between the two germline ends. CDR1 is SGHRS, CDR2 YFSETQ, per germline. This chain's CDR3 is CASSLRGTDTDTQYF. The DNA for the CDR3 is TGCGCCAGCAGCTTGCGGGGGACAGACACAGATACGCAGTATTTT.

The chain combines TRBV28 with TRBJ1-4; D may be TRBD1 (5 bases). The CDR3 is 15 residues long. In germline, CDR1 is MDHEN, CDR2 SYDVKM. Deletions cut 6 bases from V and 7 bases from J, with 18 bases between. Here the CDR3 reads CASRHDSFRVEKLFF. For the CDR3, the DNA is TGTGCCAGCAGACACGACAGTTTCCGGGTTGAAAAACTGTTTTTT.

The chain combines TRBV28 with TRBJ2-1, with 9 bases lining up with TRBD1. V lost 4 bases to trimming and J lost 2 bases; unmatched junction nucleotides: 3. CDR1 is MDHEN, CDR2 SYDVKM, per germline. CDR3 length: 15 residues. Written as DNA, the CDR3 is TGTGCCAGCAGTTCGAACAGGGGGCCCTACAATGAGCAGTTCTTC. This encodes CASSSNRGPYNEQFF.

The rearrangement joins TRBV19 to TRBJ1-1; perhaps TRBD1 as D (5 bases). Between the trimmed V and J ends, which lost 7 bases and 3 bases, there was a span of 15 bases. This CDR3 contains 14 residues. Germline loops: CDR1 LNHDA, CDR2 SQIVND (reference sequence). The DNA for the CDR3 is TGTGCCAGTACGGTTGGGGGGTTCGACACTGAAGCTTTCTTT. Its translation is CASTVGGFDTEAFF.